This T cell receptor beta chain was sequenced for a study of cytomegalovirus exposure and HLA in healthy donors. Points from the study as a whole: There were some 150 TCR beta chains listed as cytomegalovirus-associated. What a later analysis reportedly showed was that an Asian-associated ancestry cluster had fewer N-insertions than the roughly 700-donor mean.

Primers: 60 Vbeta forward and 13 Jbeta reverse. Only in-frame clones appear in the TCRdb table, and some are missing; sequencing was by immunoSEQ multiplex PCR. The profile shows around 190,000 clones, roughly 87% of them singletons. The ends were cut back, 5 bases at V and 2 bases at J, with 15 bases in the middle. Germline CDR1 and CDR2: SGHRS and YFSETQ. The length of the CDR3 is 15 residues. With regard to this clone: What it binds is not known.

This clonotype originated in a woman in her forties or fifties in good health and CMV-seronegative. The sequencing input was PBMCs. The chain carries TRBV5-1 and TRBJ2-3; tentatively, D is TRBD2 (6 bases). The CDR3 sequence: CASSQSGPLTDTQYF. CDR3 in DNA: TGCGCCAGCAGTCAGAGCGGGCCTCTCACAGATACGCAGTATTTT. The whole variable domain, remainder taken from reference TRBV5-1 and TRBJ2-3, is KAGVTQTPRYLIKTRGQQVTLSCSPISGHRSVSWYQQTPGQGLQFLFEYFSETQRNKGNFPGRFSGRQFSNSRSEMNVSTLELGDSALYLCASSQSGPLTDTQYFGPGTRLTVL.